The 7 T cell receptor beta chains below come from one sample, sequenced in a study of shared clonotypes between healthy human individuals. The repertoire was sequenced with immunoSEQ multiplex PCR; TCRdb's copy has only in-frame clones and lacks some. The profile shows 400,000 to 550,000 clones, 70% to 80% of them singletons. The sequencing input was PBMCs. All receptors come from a woman aged 35 to 49 in good health. Some clones in this sample may be carry-over from other donors' samples.

The chain combines TRBV7-6 with TRBJ1-2, with 10 bases aligning to TRBD1. The CDR3 length is 14 residues. V dropped 5 bases and J dropped 7; count of bases not matched to a gene: 7. Germline V CDR1 and CDR2: SGHVS, FNYEAQ. CDR3 loop: CASSTGQGVGGYTF. As DNA, the CDR3 is TGTGCCAGCAGCACCGGACAGGGGGTTGGTGGCTACACCTTC.

The CDR3 coding sequence is TGTGCCAGCAGTTTTCGGGGACTCGCGTATGGCTACACCTTC. It codes for CASSFRGLAYGYTF. V gene TRBV28 combines with J gene TRBJ1-2; TRBD1 is a possible D gene (5 bases). Per germline, CDR1 MDHEN and CDR2 SYDVKM. CDR3 size: 14 residues. V shed 3 bases and J shed 5 bases, with 13 bases lying between them.

This chain uses TRBV10-1 with TRBJ2-2, with 12 bases lining up with TRBD2. The CDR3 has 14 residues. Looked up from germline, CDR1 is WNHNN and CDR2 is SYGVQD (reference sequence). With V trimmed by 4 bases and J by 6 bases, 0 bases remained unmatched. CDR3 nucleotide sequence: TGCGCCAGCAGTGGGACTAGCGGGGCCGGGGAGCTGTTTTTT. Translated: CASSGTSGAGELFF.

The chain uses TRBV29-1 and TRBJ2-3; 14 nucleotides line up with TRBD2. The CDR3 contains 14 residues. With 4 bases clipped from V and 8 bases from J, the junction kept 5 bases outside the gene matches. Germline-derived CDR1 and CDR2 are SQVTM and ANQGSEA. CDR3 sequence reads: CSVAGTSGGSTQYF. The CDR3 DNA is TGCAGCGTTGCGGGGACTAGCGGGGGTAGTACGCAGTATTTT.

The chain combines TRBV18 with TRBJ2-3; D gene uncertain. The ends were cut back, 0 bases at V and 3 bases at J, with 10 bases in the middle. This CDR3 region has 15 residues. The germline gives CDR1 KGHSH, CDR2 LQKENI. The CDR3 spells CASSPPGSLTDTQYF. DNA of the CDR3: TGTGCCAGCTCACCACCCGGCAGTTTAACAGATACGCAGTATTTT.

This chain connects TRBV5-1 to TRBJ2-1, with D possibly being TRBD2 (5 bases). The CDR3 runs to 13 residues. CDR1 is SGHRS, CDR2 YFSETQ, per germline. Trimming left V 2 bases short and J 5 bases short, with 8 bases between. DNA of the CDR3: TGCGCCAGCAGCTTTGGACTCAACAATGAGCAGTTCTTC. Translation: CASSFGLNNEQFF.

The gene calls are TRBV18 and TRBJ2-3; 7 nucleotides agree with TRBD2. V was pared by 3 bases and J by 4 bases, with 10 bases of the junction left unmatched. Germline CDR1 and CDR2: KGHSH and LQKENI. The CDR3 totals 16 residues. The CDR3 protein is CASSPQGLVFPDTQYF. The CDR3 nucleotides read TGTGCCAGCTCACCCCAAGGACTAGTTTTCCCAGATACGCAGTATTTT.